Shown below are 27 T cell receptor beta chains from a single sample sequenced in a study of T cells in Graves' hyperthyroidism and ophthalmopathy. Authors of the study amplified TCR beta CDR3 regions from RNA transcripts. RT-PCR in the first round (using the HTBI primer set) targeted the TCR CDR3. TCRdb passed the multiplex PCR reads through MiXCR, listing each CDR3 protein once. This sample has 660,000 or so distinct CDR3 sequences, with around 21% found just once. Sequenced input: blood. The source of these receptors is a man aged 30 to 45 with Graves' ophthalmopathy.

There are many counts of this clonotype. This sequence joins TRBV13 and TRBJ2-3, with 9 bases matching TRBD2. Losses at the gene ends were 2 bases for V and 2 bases for J; bases not matched to a gene: 5. CDR1 is PRHDT and CDR2 is FYEKMQ in the germline V gene (reference sequence). The CDR3 is 16 amino acids. CDR3: CASSLIAGAATDTQYF. The CDR3 DNA reads TGTGCCAGCAGCTTAATAGCGGGAGCCGCCACAGATACGCAGTATTTT.

The chain uses TRBV2 and TRBJ1-3; 11 bases agree with TRBD1. V was clipped by 5 bases and J by 4 bases; unmatched bases: 10. The CDR3 runs to 17 residues. Germline V CDR1 and CDR2: SNHLY, FYNNEI. The CDR3 nucleotides are TGTGCCAGCAGTCCGGACAGGGGGCGCTTAGGGGGAAACACCATATATTTT. It translates to CASSPDRGRLGGNTIYF.

This clonotype appeared many times. The chain has TRBV4-1 and TRBJ2-5; possible D gene TRBD2, 6 bases. The CDR3 runs 16 residues. CDR1 MGHRA and CDR2 YSYEKL come from the germline V gene. V gave up 1 base and J gave up 0 bases, with 12 bases separating them. The CDR3 nucleotides read TGCGCCAGCAGCCAAGGATTTAGCGGAGACCAAGAGACCCAGTACTTC. Translated, it gives CASSQGFSGDQETQYF.

There are a few counts of this clonotype. The chain employs TRBV10-3 and TRBJ1-2; D not certain. Trimming shortened V by 2 bases and J by 6 bases, and 10 bases separated the two germline ends. CDR1 and CDR2 (germline): ENHRY, SYGVKD. This CDR3 has 13 amino acids. Written as DNA, the CDR3 is TGTGCCATCAGTGAGAGGACCGTTGATGGCTACACCTTC. Protein: CAISERTVDGYTF.

This clonotype turned up a few times. The chain carries TRBV4-1 and TRBJ2-7, with TRBD1 matching over 10 bases. CDR3 length: 15 amino acids. With V trimmed by 0 bases and J by 1 base, 0 bases remained unmatched. Germline CDR1 and CDR2: MGHRA and YSYEKL. This CDR3 is CASSQEDRGSYEQYF. The CDR3, as DNA: TGCGCCAGCAGCCAAGAGGACAGGGGGTCCTACGAGCAGTACTTC.

This clonotype was counted at least ten times. The chain uses TRBV7-9 and TRBJ2-7; 13 bases are a match to TRBD2. The CDR3 consists of 17 residues. Looked up from germline, CDR1 is SEHNR and CDR2 is FQNEAQ (reference sequence). Trimming took 4 bases from V and 5 from J; bases not matched to a gene: 11. The CDR3 here is CASSSGGTSGIGDEQYF. CDR3 coding DNA: TGTGCCAGCAGCTCCGGTGGGACTAGCGGGATCGGGGACGAGCAGTACTTC.

This clonotype was counted many times. The rearrangement uses TRBV30 and TRBJ2-7; 13 bases agree with TRBD2. CDR3 length equals 18 residues. Germline CDR1 reads GTSNPN; CDR2 reads SVGIG (reference sequence). V gave up 2 bases and J gave up 6 bases; unmatched junction bases: 16. CDR3 loop: CAWSRTRTSGSRIGEQYF. The CDR3 region has the DNA TGTGCCTGGAGTCGGACCCGGACTAGCGGGAGTCGGATCGGCGAGCAGTACTTC.

The chain has TRBV3-1 and TRBJ2-1; TRBD2 agrees at 8 bases. With V trimmed by 3 bases and J by 7 bases, 8 bases remained unmatched. The CDR3 sequence is 15 residues long. Germline V gene lookup returns CDR1 LGHDT and CDR2 YNNKEL (reference sequence). CDR3 loop: CASSQPSAGGNEQFF. CDR3 in DNA: TGTGCCAGCAGCCAGCCAAGCGCGGGAGGTAATGAGCAGTTCTTC.

This clonotype came up many times. This chain uses TRBV7-9 with TRBJ1-1; D gene unclear. The germline V and J ends were trimmed by 2 bases and 9 bases, with 7 bases remaining between them. Germline V gene sequence: CDR1 SEHNR, CDR2 FQNEAQ (reference sequence). This CDR3 has 11 amino acids. CDR3 in amino acids: CASSLLNQAFF. The CDR3 bases are TGTGCCAGCAGCTTATTGAATCAAGCTTTCTTT.

The chain is built from TRBV11-2 and TRBJ2-7; 9 positions agree with TRBD2. J gave up 1 base and V 5 bases, and 6 bases lay outside the gene matches. The CDR3 has 15 residues. The germline V gene encodes CDR1 SGHAT and CDR2 FQNNGV. CDR3 sequence reads: CASSHSGSGSYEQYF. DNA of the CDR3: TGTGCCAGCAGCCATAGCGGGAGTGGTTCCTACGAGCAGTACTTC. Together with reference TRBV11-2 and TRBJ2-7, the CDR3 gives the full variable domain: EAGVAQSPRYKIIEKRQSVAFWCNPISGHATLYWYQQILGQGPKLLIQFQNNGVVDDSQLPKDRFSAERLKGVDSTLKIQPAKLEDSAVYLCASSHSGSGSYEQYFGPGTRLTVT.

This clonotype was recorded a few times. V and J are TRBV30 and TRBJ2-3, with unresolved D. V was cut by 0 bases and J by 1 base, with 5 bases left in between. Germline V gene lookup returns CDR1 GTSNPN and CDR2 SVGIG (reference sequence). The length of the CDR3 is 13 residues. As DNA, the CDR3 is TGTGCCTGGAGTGTTGCAGGCACAGATACGCAGTATTTT. Residues: CAWSVAGTDTQYF.

This clonotype has just a few counts. The chain employs TRBV20-1 and TRBJ1-1, with TRBD1 as a possible D gene (5 bases). The CDR3 runs to 12 residues. Trimming took off 4 bases at V and 10 bases at J, with 16 bases between the two ends. CDR1 DFQATT and CDR2 SNEGSKA come from the germline V gene (reference sequence). CDR3 loop: CSAIDSSQGAFF. For the CDR3, the DNA is TGCAGTGCTATCGACAGTTCGCAGGGAGCTTTCTTT.

There are a few counts of this clonotype. The V and J genes are TRBV20-1 and TRBJ2-1, with D possibly TRBD2 on 6 matching bases. This CDR3 comprises 14 residues. Germline lookup yields CDR1 DFQATT and CDR2 SNEGSKA (reference sequence). V was clipped by 6 bases and J by 4 bases, with 16 bases between them. Written as DNA, the CDR3 is TGCAGTGCCCGGACGGGAGAGGGGTACAATGAGCAGTTCTTC. Protein product: CSARTGEGYNEQFF.

The rearrangement joins TRBV11-1 to TRBJ2-7; D gene uncertain. V lost 1 base and J lost 2, with 12 bases in between. This CDR3 contains 15 residues. CDR1 is SGHAT and CDR2 is FQDESV in the germline V gene (reference sequence). CDR3 region: CASSLVGQDAYEQYF. The DNA of the CDR3 is TGTGCCAGCAGCTTAGTTGGGCAGGACGCCTACGAGCAGTACTTC.

The sample holds a few counts of this clonotype. The V gene is TRBV7-9, the J gene TRBJ1-2; D might be TRBD1 (5 bases). The V gene lost 6 bases and the J gene lost 2 bases, with 25 bases spanning the gap. The CDR3 has 18 amino acids. CDR1 is SEHNR and CDR2 is FQNEAQ in the germline V gene (reference sequence). The CDR3 here is CASSHLAPRGSVNYGYTF. The CDR3 coding sequence is TGTGCCAGCAGTCATTTGGCACCGCGGGGGTCAGTGAACTATGGCTACACCTTC.

The sample holds a few counts of this clonotype. The chain employs TRBV29-1 and TRBJ2-3, with a possible D match to TRBD2 (6 bases). The V gene's germline CDR1 is SQVTM and CDR2 ANQGSEA. Trimming took 3 bases from V and 2 from J, leaving 21 bases between them. This CDR3 is 17 amino acids long. CDR3 protein: CSVDSPGLARVTDTQYF. The DNA for the CDR3 is TGCAGCGTTGACTCCCCAGGGCTAGCGAGGGTCACAGATACGCAGTATTTT.

The rearrangement links TRBV6-5 to TRBJ1-1, with D possibly TRBD1 on 6 matching bases. Between the trimmed V and J ends, which lost 2 bases and 1 base, there was a span of 8 bases. Germline CDR1 MNHEY, CDR2 SVGAGI. This CDR3 has 14 residues. CDR3 sequence: CASSYGGANTEAFF. The CDR3 coding sequence is TGTGCCAGCAGTTACGGGGGCGCGAACACTGAAGCTTTCTTT.

Notes on this clonotype: This clone may be a read error of a much larger clone one base away. The V gene is TRBV10-3, the J gene TRBJ1-1; no reliable D call. Germline V gene lookup returns CDR1 ENHRY and CDR2 SYGVKD. V was trimmed by 11 bases and J by 4 bases, leaving 14 bases between them. This CDR3 has 12 residues. CDR3 protein: CAFREVVTEAFF. The DNA for the CDR3 is TGTGCCTTCCGGGAAGTGGTCACTGAAGCTTTCTTT.

The chain links TRBV14 to TRBJ2-2; 7 bases match TRBD2. CDR1 and CDR2 from the germline V gene are SGHDN and FVKESK. This CDR3 has 17 residues. After removal of 3 bases from V and 6 bases from J, the junction contained 13 bases not matched to a gene. The CDR3: CASSQSGAGLRAGELFF. CDR3 DNA sequence: TGTGCCAGCAGCCAGTCCGGAGCGGGACTCCGGGCCGGGGAGCTGTTTTTT. Full variable domain (remainder filled in from reference TRBV14 and TRBJ2-2): EAGVTQFPSHSVIEKGQTVTLRCDPISGHDNLYWYRRVMGKEIKFLLHFVKESKQDESGMPNNRFLAERTGGTYSTLKVQPAELEDSGVYFCASSQSGAGLRAGELFFGEGSRLTVL.

This clonotype has only a few counts. V usage is TRBV4-1 and J usage is TRBJ1-1; 9 bases match TRBD1. Per germline, CDR1 MGHRA and CDR2 YSYEKL. V shed 4 bases, J shed 4 bases, and the junction held 7 bases outside the gene matches. CDR3 length: 15 residues. The CDR3 coding sequence is TGCGCCAGCAGCCTGGGACAGGGAGGGACCACTGAAGCTTTCTTT. This encodes CASSLGQGGTTEAFF.

The chain employs TRBV28 and TRBJ2-5, with D uncertain. V was cut by 5 bases and J by 5 bases, with 18 bases left in between. The CDR3 is 15 amino acids. Germline values: CDR1 MDHEN, CDR2 SYDVKM. CDR3 DNA sequence: TGTGCCAGCAGTCCATATCGATATTTGAGGGAGACCCAGTACTTC. This gives the protein CASSPYRYLRETQYF.

This clonotype was picked up a small number of times. V usage is TRBV4-1 and J usage is TRBJ2-7; no firm D call. Germline CDR1 is MGHRA and CDR2 is YSYEKL. Trimming shortened V by 0 bases and J by 9 bases, and 15 bases separated the two germline ends. CDR3 length equals 14 residues. CDR3 DNA: TGCGCCAGCAGCCAAGAGGGCCAGGCCGACGGGCAGTACTTC. Its translation: CASSQEGQADGQYF.

This chain uses TRBV7-2 with TRBJ1-3, with no clear D. Germline CDR1 and CDR2: SGHTA and FQGNSA. This CDR3 comprises 12 residues. Trimming left V 2 bases short and J 7 bases short, with 6 bases between. CDR3 nucleotide sequence: TGTGCCAGCAGCTTATTGTCCAACACCATATATTTT. Its protein is CASSLLSNTIYF. The full variable domain, completed using reference TRBV7-2 and TRBJ1-3, is GAGVSQSPSNKVTEKGKDVELRCDPISGHTALYWYRQSLGQGLEFLIYFQGNSAPDKSGLPSDRFSAERTGGSVSTLTIQRTQQEDSAVYLCASSLLSNTIYFGEGSWLTVV.

This clonotype has at least ten counts. CDR3 residues: CASSTYRAYEQYF. The CDR3 bases are TGTGCCAGCAGCACCTACAGGGCCTACGAGCAGTACTTC. The chain joins TRBV6-1 to TRBJ2-7, with a possible D match to TRBD1 (6 bases). V was pared by 6 bases and J by 2 bases, with 11 bases between. The CDR3 extends over 13 amino acids. Germline CDR1 reads MNHNS; CDR2 reads SASEGT.

This clonotype was counted between two and nine times. The V call is TRBV27, the J call TRBJ2-3; no clear D gene. Looked up from germline, CDR1 is MNHEY and CDR2 is SMNVEV (reference sequence). The CDR3 covers 16 residues. The germline V and J ends were trimmed by 1 base and 1 base, with 12 bases remaining between them. The CDR3 coding sequence is TGTGCCAGCAGTTTATATTTAGGTCCGGGCACAGATACGCAGTATTTT. This encodes CASSLYLGPGTDTQYF.

The chain employs TRBV19 and TRBJ2-3; possibly TRBD1 or TRBD2 for D (6 bases each). The V end lost 6 bases, the J end lost 0 bases, and 25 bases lay between the germline ends. CDR3 size: 19 residues. Looked up from germline, CDR1 is LNHDA and CDR2 is SQIVND (reference sequence). Here the CDR3 DNA reads TGTGCCAGTAGCCCCAGGGGCAGGCTGGGAGCGGGCAGCACAGATACGCAGTATTTT. Translated, it gives CASSPRGRLGAGSTDTQYF.

The chain joins TRBV12-3 or TRBV12-4 to TRBJ2-3, with 9 positions matching TRBD1. With V trimmed by 3 bases and J by 2 bases, 6 bases remained unmatched. This CDR3 region has 16 residues. CDR3 nucleotides: TGTGCCAGCAGTTTCGACAGGGGGGTCCACACAGATACGCAGTATTTT. Translation gives CASSFDRGVHTDTQYF.